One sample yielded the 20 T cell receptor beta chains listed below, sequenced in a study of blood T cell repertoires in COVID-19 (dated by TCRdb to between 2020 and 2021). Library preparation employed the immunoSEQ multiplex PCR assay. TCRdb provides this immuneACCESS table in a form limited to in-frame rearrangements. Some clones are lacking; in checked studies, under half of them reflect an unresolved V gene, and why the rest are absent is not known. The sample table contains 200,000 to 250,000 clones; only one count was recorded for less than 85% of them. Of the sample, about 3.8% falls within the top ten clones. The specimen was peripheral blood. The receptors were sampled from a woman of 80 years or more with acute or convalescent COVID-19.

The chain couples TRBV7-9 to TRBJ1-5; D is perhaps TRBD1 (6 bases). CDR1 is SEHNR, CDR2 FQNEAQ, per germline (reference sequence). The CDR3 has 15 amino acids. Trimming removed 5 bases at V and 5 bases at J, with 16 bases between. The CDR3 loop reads CASSRTTGRDQPQHF. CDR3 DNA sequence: TGTGCCAGCAGCAGAACGACAGGAAGGGATCAGCCCCAGCATTTT.

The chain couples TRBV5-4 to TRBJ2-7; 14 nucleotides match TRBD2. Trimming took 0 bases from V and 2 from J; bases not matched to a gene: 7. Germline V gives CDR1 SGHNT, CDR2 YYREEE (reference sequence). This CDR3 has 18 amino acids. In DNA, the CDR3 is TGTGCCAGCAGCTTGGGAGGGACTAGCGGGGGCAGGACCTACGAGCAGTACTTC. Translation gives CASSLGGTSGGRTYEQYF.

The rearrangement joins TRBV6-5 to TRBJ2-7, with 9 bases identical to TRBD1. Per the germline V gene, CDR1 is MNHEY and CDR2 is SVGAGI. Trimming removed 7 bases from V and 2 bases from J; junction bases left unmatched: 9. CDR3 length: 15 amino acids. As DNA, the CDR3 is TGTGCCAGCAAGAACGACAGGGGGGGAACCTACGAGCAGTACTTC. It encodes CASKNDRGGTYEQYF.

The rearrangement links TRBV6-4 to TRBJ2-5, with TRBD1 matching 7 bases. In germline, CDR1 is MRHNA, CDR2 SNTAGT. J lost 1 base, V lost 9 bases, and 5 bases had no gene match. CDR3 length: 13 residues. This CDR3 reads CASARDSQETQYF. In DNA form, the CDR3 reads TGTGCCAGTGCCCGGGACAGCCAAGAGACCCAGTACTTC.

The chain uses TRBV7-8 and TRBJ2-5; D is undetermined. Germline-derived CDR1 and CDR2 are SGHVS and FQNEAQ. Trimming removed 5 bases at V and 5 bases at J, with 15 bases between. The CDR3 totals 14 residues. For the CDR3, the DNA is TGTGCCAGCAGCCCCTTGGGCCTCAGGGAGACCCAGTACTTC. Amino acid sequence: CASSPLGLRETQYF.

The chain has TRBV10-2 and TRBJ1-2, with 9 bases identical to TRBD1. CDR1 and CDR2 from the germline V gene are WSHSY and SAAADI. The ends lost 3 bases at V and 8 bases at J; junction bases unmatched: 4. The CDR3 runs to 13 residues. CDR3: CASSDGTGLGYTF. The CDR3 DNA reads TGCGCCAGCAGTGATGGGACAGGGTTAGGCTACACCTTC.

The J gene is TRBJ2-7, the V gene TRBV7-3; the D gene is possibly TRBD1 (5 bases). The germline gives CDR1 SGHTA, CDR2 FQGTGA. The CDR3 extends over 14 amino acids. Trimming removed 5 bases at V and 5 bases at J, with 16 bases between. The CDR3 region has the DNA TGTGCCAGCAGCGCCCAGGGTTACCCCCACGAGCAGTACTTC. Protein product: CASSAQGYPHEQYF.

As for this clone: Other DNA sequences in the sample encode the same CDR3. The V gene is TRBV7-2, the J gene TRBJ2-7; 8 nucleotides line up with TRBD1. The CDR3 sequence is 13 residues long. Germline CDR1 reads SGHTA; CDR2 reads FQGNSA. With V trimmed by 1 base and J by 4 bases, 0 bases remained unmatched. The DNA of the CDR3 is TGTGCCAGCAGCTTAGACAGGGGGTACGAGCAGTACTTC. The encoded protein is CASSLDRGYEQYF. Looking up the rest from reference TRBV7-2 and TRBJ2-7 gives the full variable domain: GAGVSQSPSNKVTEKGKDVELRCDPISGHTALYWYRQSLGQGLEFLIYFQGNSAPDKSGLPSDRFSAERTGGSVSTLTIQRTQQEDSAVYLCASSLDRGYEQYFGPGTRLTVT.

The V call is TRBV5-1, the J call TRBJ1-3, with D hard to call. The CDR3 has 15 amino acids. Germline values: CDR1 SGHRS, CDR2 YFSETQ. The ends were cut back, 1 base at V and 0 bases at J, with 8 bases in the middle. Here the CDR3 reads CASSLSLLSGNTIYF. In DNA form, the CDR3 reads TGCGCCAGCAGCTTGTCTCTCCTCTCTGGAAACACCATATATTTT.

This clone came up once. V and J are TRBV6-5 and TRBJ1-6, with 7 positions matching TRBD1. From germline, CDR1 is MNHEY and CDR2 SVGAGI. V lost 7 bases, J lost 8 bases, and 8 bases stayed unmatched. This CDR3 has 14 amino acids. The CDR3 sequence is CASTTAQGDSPLHF. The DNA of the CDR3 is TGTGCCAGCACCACAGCCCAGGGGGATTCACCCCTCCACTTT.

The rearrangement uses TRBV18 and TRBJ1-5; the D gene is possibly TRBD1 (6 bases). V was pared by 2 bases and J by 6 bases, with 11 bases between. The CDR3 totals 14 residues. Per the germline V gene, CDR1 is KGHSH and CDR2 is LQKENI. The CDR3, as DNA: TGTGCCAGCTCACCATTGGGGGCAGGTCAGCCCCAGCATTTT. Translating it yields CASSPLGAGQPQHF.

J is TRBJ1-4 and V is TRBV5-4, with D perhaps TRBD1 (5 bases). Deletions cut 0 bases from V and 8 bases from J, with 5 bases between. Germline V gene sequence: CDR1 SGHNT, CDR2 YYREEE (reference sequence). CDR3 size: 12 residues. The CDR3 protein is CASSLAGEKLFF. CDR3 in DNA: TGTGCCAGCAGCTTGGCAGGGGAAAAACTGTTTTTT.

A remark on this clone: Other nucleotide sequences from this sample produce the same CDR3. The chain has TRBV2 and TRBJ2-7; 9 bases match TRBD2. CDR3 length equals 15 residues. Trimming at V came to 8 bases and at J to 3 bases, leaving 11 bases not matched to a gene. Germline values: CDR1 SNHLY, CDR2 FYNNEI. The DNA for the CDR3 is TGTGCCAGCCGGGGGCGGGGGGGCGTAAACTACGAGCAGTACTTC. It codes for CASRGRGGVNYEQYF.

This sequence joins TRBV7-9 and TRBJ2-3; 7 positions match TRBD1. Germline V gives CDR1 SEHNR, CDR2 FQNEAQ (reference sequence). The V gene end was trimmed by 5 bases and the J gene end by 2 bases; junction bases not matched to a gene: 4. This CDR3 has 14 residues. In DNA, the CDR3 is TGTGCCAGCAGCGACAGGGTTTCCACAGATACGCAGTATTTT. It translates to CASSDRVSTDTQYF.

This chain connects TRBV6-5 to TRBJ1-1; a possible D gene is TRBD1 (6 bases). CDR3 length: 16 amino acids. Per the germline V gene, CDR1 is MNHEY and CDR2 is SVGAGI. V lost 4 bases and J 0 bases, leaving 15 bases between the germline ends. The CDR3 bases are TGTGCCAGCAGTTGGGACACCCAGTTCATGAACACTGAAGCTTTCTTT. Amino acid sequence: CASSWDTQFMNTEAFF.

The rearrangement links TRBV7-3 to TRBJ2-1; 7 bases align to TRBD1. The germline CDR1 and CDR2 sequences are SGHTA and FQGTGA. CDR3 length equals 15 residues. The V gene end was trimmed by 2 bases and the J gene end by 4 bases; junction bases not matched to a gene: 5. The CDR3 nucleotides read TGTGCCAGCAGCTTAGGGGACAGACCTTACAATGAGCAGTTCTTC. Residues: CASSLGDRPYNEQFF.

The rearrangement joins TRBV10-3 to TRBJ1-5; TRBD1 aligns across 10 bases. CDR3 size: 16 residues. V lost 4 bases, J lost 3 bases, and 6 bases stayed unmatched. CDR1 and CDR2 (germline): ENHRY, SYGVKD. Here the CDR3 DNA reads TGTGCCATCAGTGCGGACAGGGGGAAAGACAATCAGCCCCAGCATTTT. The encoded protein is CAISADRGKDNQPQHF.

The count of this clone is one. The CDR3, as DNA: TGTGCCAGCATCACGCCGGGATTCAACACTGAAGCTTTCTTT. Translating it yields CASITPGFNTEAFF. The chain combines TRBV2 with TRBJ1-1, with D unresolved. This CDR3 is built from 14 residues. V lost 7 bases, J lost 2 bases, and 14 bases lay in between. The germline V gene has CDR1 SNHLY and CDR2 FYNNEI.

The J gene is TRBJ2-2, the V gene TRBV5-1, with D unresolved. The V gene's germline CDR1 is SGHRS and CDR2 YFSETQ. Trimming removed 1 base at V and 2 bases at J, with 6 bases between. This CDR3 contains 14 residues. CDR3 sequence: CASSLNSNTGELFF. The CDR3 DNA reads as TGCGCCAGCAGCTTGAACAGTAACACCGGGGAGCTGTTTTTT. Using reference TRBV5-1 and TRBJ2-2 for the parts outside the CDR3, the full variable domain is KAGVTQTPRYLIKTRGQQVTLSCSPISGHRSVSWYQQTPGQGLQFLFEYFSETQRNKGNFPGRFSGRQFSNSRSEMNVSTLELGDSALYLCASSLNSNTGELFFGEGSRLTVL.

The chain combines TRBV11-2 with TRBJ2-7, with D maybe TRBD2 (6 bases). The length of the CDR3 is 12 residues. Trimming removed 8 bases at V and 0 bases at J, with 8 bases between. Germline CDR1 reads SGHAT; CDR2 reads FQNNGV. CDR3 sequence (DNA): TGTGCCAGCCGGGGGACCTCCTACGAGCAGTACTTC. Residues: CASRGTSYEQYF.